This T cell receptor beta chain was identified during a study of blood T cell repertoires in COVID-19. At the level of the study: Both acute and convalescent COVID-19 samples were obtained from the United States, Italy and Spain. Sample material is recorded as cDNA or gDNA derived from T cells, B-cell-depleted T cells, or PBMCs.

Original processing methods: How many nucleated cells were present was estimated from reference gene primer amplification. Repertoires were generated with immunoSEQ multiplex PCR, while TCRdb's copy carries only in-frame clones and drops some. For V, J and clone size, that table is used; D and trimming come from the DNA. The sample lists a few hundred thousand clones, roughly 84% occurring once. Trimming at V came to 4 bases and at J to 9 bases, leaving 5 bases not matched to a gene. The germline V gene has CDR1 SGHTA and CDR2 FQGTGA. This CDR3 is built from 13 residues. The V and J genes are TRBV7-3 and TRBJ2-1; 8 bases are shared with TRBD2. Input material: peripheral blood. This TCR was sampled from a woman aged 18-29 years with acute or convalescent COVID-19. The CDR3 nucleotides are TGTGCCAGCAGCTCAGGGACTAGGGGTGAGCAGTTCTTC. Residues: CASSSGTRGEQFF.